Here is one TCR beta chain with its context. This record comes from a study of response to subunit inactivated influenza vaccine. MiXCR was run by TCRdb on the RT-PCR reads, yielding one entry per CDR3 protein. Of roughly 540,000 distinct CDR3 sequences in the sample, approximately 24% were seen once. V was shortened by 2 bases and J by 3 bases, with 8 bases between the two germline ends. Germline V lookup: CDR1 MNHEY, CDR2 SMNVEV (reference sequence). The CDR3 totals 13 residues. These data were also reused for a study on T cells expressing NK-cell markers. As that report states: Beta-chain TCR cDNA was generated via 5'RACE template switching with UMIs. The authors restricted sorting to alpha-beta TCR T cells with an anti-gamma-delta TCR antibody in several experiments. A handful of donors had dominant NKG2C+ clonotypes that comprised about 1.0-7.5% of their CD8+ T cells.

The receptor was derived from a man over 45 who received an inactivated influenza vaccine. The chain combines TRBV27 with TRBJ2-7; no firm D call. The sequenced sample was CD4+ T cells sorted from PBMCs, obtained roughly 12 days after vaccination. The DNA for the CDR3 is TGTGCCAGCAGTTTAAGAGGAGTCTACGAGCAGTACTTC. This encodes CASSLRGVYEQYF.